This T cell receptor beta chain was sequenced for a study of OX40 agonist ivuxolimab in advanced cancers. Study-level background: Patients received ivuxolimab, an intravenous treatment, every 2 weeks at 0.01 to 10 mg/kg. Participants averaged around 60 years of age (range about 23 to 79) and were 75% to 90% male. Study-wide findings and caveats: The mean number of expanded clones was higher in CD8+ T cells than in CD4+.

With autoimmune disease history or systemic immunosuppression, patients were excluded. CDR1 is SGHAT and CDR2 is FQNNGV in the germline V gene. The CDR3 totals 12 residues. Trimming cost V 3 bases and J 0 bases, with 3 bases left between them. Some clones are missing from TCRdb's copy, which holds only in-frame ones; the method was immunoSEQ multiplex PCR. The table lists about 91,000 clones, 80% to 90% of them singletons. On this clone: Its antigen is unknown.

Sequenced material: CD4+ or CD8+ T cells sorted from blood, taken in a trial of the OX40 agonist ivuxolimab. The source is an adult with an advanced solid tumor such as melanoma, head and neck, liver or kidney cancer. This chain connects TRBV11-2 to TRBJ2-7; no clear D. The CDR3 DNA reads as TGTGCCAGCAGCTTGAACTCCTACGAGCAGTACTTC. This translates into CASSLNSYEQYF.